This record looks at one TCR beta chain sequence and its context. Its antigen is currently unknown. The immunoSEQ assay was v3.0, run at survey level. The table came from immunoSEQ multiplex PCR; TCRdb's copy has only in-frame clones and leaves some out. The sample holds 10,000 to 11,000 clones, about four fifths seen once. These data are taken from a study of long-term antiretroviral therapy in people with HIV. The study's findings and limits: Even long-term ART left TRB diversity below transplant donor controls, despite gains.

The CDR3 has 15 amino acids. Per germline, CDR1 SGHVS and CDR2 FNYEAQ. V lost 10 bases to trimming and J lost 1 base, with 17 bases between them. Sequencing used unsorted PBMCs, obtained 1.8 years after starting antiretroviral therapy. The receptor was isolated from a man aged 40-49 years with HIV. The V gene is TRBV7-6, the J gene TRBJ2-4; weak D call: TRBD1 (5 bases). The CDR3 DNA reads TGTGCCACCAGGAGCAGGGCTTTTGCCAAAAACATTCAGTACTTC. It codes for CATRSRAFAKNIQYF.